These 11 T cell receptor beta chains share one sample of origin, sequenced in a study of T cells in Graves' hyperthyroidism and ophthalmopathy. TCR beta CDR3 regions were amplified from RNA transcripts. HTBI primers drove first-round RT-PCR of the TCR CDR3. MiXCR, run by TCRdb on the multiplex PCR reads, gives a single entry per CDR3 protein. Of over 700,000 distinct CDR3 sequences in the sample, around a third were seen once. The sequencing input was blood. All receptors derive from a woman aged 40 to 50 with Graves' hyperthyroidism.

This clonotype was seen at least ten times. V is TRBV9 and J is TRBJ2-5; 7 nucleotides align to TRBD1. CDR1 is SGDLS and CDR2 is YYNGEE in the germline V gene. Trimming at V came to 3 bases and at J to 4 bases, leaving 9 bases not matched to a gene. The CDR3 sequence is 15 residues long. Written as DNA, the CDR3 is TGTGCCAGCAGCGAACAGGGGTGGGACGGAGAGACCCAGTACTTC. It is translated as CASSEQGWDGETQYF. Combining the CDR3 with reference TRBV9 and TRBJ2-5 gives the whole variable domain DSGVTQTPKHLITATGQRVTLRCSPRSGDLSVYWYQQSLDQGLQFLIQYYNGEERAKGNILERFSAQQFPDLHSELNLSSLELGDSALYFCASSEQGWDGETQYFGPGTRLLVL.

DNA for the CDR3: TGCAGCGTTGAGAGGGCGGGGATGACGAACAATGAGCAGTTCTTC. This gives the protein CSVERAGMTNNEQFF. This chain uses TRBV29-1 with TRBJ2-1; D possibly corresponds to TRBD2 (6 bases). V lost 3 bases and J 5 bases, leaving 17 bases between the germline ends. The CDR3 loop spans 15 amino acids. Germline CDR1 SQVTM, CDR2 ANQGSEA.

The rearrangement uses TRBV3-1 and TRBJ2-7; D gene unclear. Germline values: CDR1 LGHDT, CDR2 YNNKEL (reference sequence). CDR3 length equals 15 residues. Trimming stripped 0 bases from V and 4 bases from J, with 13 bases between. The CDR3 is CASSQDIGSSYEQYF. CDR3 coding DNA: TGTGCCAGCAGCCAAGATATCGGCAGCTCTTACGAGCAGTACTTC.

The chain couples TRBV7-3 to TRBJ2-5; D assignment may be TRBD1 or TRBD2 (7 bases each). The CDR3 loop spans 15 amino acids. The ends were cut back, 5 bases at V and 6 bases at J, with 19 bases in the middle. Germline lookup yields CDR1 SGHTA and CDR2 FQGTGA. CDR3 in amino acids: CASSPQGGGFKTQYF. The DNA of the CDR3 is TGTGCCAGCAGCCCTCAGGGGGGGGGCTTCAAGACCCAGTACTTC. The full variable domain, in which reference TRBV7-3 and TRBJ2-5 provide the parts outside the CDR3, is GAGVSQTPSNKVTEKGKYVELRCDPISGHTALYWYRQSLGQGPEFLIYFQGTGAADDSGLPNDRFFAVRPEGSVSTLKIQRTERGDSAVYLCASSPQGGGFKTQYFGPGTRLLVL.

This sequence joins TRBV19 and TRBJ1-3; D unclear. Per germline, CDR1 LNHDA and CDR2 SQIVND (reference sequence). Between the trimmed V and J ends, which lost 4 bases and 0 bases, there was a span of 7 bases. The CDR3 sequence is 14 residues long. The CDR3 protein is CASSKRSSGNTIYF. The DNA of the CDR3 is TGTGCCAGTAGTAAACGCTCCTCTGGAAACACCATATATTTT.

V gene TRBV5-1 combines with J gene TRBJ1-1, with D unresolved. This CDR3 contains 13 residues. Trimming left V 1 base short and J 8 bases short, with 12 bases between. The germline V gene has CDR1 SGHRS and CDR2 YFSETQ. CDR3 DNA: TGCGCCAGCAGCTTGTCCCCAGAGGTGGAAGCTTTCTTT. Protein: CASSLSPEVEAFF.

The genes are TRBV24-1 and TRBJ2-1; the match to TRBD1 covers 9 bases. The CDR3 length is 18 residues. Germline lookup yields CDR1 KGHDR and CDR2 SFDVKD. V shed 3 bases and J 2 bases; nucleotides not matched to a gene: 10. The CDR3 sequence is CATSDPQGTGRAYNEQFF. DNA of the CDR3: TGTGCCACCAGTGATCCACAAGGGACAGGGAGGGCCTACAATGAGCAGTTCTTC.

This clonotype was seen repeatedly, ten times or more. This sequence joins TRBV12-3 or TRBV12-4 and TRBJ2-7; D not certain. This CDR3 region has 13 residues. The V end lost 3 bases, the J end lost 0 bases, and 6 bases lay between the germline ends. CDR3 DNA: TGTGCCAGCAGTTTCGTTAGCTCCTACGAGCAGTACTTC. It translates to CASSFVSSYEQYF.

This clonotype occurred many times. The rearrangement links TRBV24-1 to TRBJ2-7; D possibly matches TRBD1 or TRBD2 (6 bases each). Trimming pared 4 bases from V and 6 bases from J, leaving 12 bases between. CDR1 and CDR2 from the germline V gene are KGHDR and SFDVKD. The CDR3 consists of 13 residues. CDR3 DNA: TGTGCCACCAGTGAAAACCGGGGGCGCGAGCAGTACTTC. It encodes CATSENRGREQYF.

This clonotype was counted ten times or more. Germline and junction disagree at one end, which may indicate a read error. The chain joins TRBV7-7 to TRBJ1-3; possibly TRBD1 for D (6 bases). Germline values: CDR1 SSHAT, CDR2 FNYEAQ (reference sequence). The CDR3 spans 15 residues. The CDR3 bases are TGTGCTAGCAGTAGGGGGACCTCTCCTGGAAACACCATATATTTT. Amino acids: CASSRGTSPGNTIYF.

As concerns this clonotype: Sequence at one end of the junction differs from germline and may be a read error. The rearrangement uses TRBV11-2 and TRBJ1-2; D possibly corresponds to TRBD1 (6 bases). Germline V gene lookup returns CDR1 SGHAT and CDR2 FQNNGV. The CDR3 loop spans 12 amino acids. CDR3 loop: CANSLEGDGYTF. DNA of the CDR3: TGTGCCAACAGCCTCGAGGGGGATGGCTACACCTTC. Full variable domain (rest looked up from reference TRBV11-2 and TRBJ1-2): EAGVAQSPRYKIIEKRQSVAFWCNPISGHATLYWYQQILGQGPKLLIQFQNNGVVDDSQLPKDRFSAERLKGVDSTLKIQPAKLEDSAVYLCANSLEGDGYTFGSGTRLTVV.